This entry describes one T cell receptor (beta chain). The data were taken from a study of blood T cell repertoires in COVID-19. At the level of the study: From the United States, Italy and Spain came samples of acute and convalescent COVID-19. PBMCs, B-cell-depleted T cells, or T cells provided the cDNA or gDNA that made up the material.

Methods used by the authors: Estimation of nucleated cell counts relied on the amplification of reference gene primers. Here immunoSEQ multiplex PCR was the method, and the copy in TCRdb shows in-frame clones only, minus some. V and J calls and clone size follow that table, whereas D and trimming were derived from the DNA. The table shows some 48,000 clones, with about 85% occurring only once. The germline gives CDR1 DFQATT, CDR2 SNEGSKA (reference sequence). CDR3 length: 11 residues. V shed 4 bases, J shed 12 bases, and the junction held 8 bases outside the gene matches. The receptor's source is a woman older than 75 in a cohort sampled during active or convalescent COVID-19. V is TRBV20-1 and J is TRBJ1-1; 7 bases match TRBD1. Sequencing was carried out using peripheral blood. Written as DNA, the CDR3 is TGCAGTGCTACCACAGGGGACACCTCTTTCTTT. Amino acid sequence: CSATTGDTSFF.